This TCR beta chain was documented in a study of chemoradiotherapy in HPV16-positive cancers. The wider study: Candidate HPV-specific clones and shared TCR motifs came from a couple of HPV16-positive patients.

Over chemoradiotherapy, repertoires were sampled more than once. With regard to this clone: The antigen remains undetermined.

Overall study findings and caveats: The functional HPV-specific definition rests on just a couple of HPV16-positive patients.

The protocol was immunoSEQ multiplex PCR, while the TCRdb copy is restricted to in-frame clones and leaves out a portion. This sample yields 9,500 to 15,000 clones, of which 75% to 80% are seen a single time; 0.94% belongs to the top ten. The CDR3 runs 16 residues. J lost 5 bases, V lost 3 bases, and 12 bases had no gene match. Germline V gene lookup returns CDR1 MGHRA and CDR2 YSYEKL. Sampling took place from a patient who underwent chemoradiotherapy. This sequence joins TRBV4-1 and TRBJ2-7, with TRBD1 identical over 8 bases. This TCR derives from a human donor with HPV-associated anogenital cancer. CDR3 in DNA: TGCGCCAGCAGCCAGGGTCGACAGGGGCAACGGAACGAGCAGTACTTC. Residues: CASSQGRQGQRNEQYF.